A single sample gave rise to the 5 T cell receptor beta chains below, sequenced in a study of blood T cell repertoires in COVID-19. Sequencing used immunoSEQ multiplex PCR; TCRdb keeps in-frame clones, though not all of them. The sample holds about 140,000 clones; 85% to 90% are singletons and the top ten take about 4.1%. The source material was peripheral blood. Source of these receptors: a woman aged 40 to 55 with acute or convalescent COVID-19.

The chain carries TRBV15 and TRBJ1-4; weak D call: TRBD1 (5 bases). The CDR3 covers 14 residues. Germline V lookup: CDR1 LNHNV, CDR2 YYDKDF (reference sequence). Trimming removed 3 bases at V and 8 bases at J, with 13 bases between. The CDR3 sequence is CATSSPDIGEKLFF. In DNA form, the CDR3 reads TGTGCCACCAGCAGCCCGGACATCGGGGAAAAACTGTTTTTT.

This rearrangement joins TRBV6-5 to TRBJ2-7; D possibly corresponds to TRBD2 (7 bases). This CDR3 has 14 amino acids. The V end was cut by 7 bases, the J end by 4 bases, with 17 bases between. Germline V gene sequence: CDR1 MNHEY, CDR2 SVGAGI. CDR3 sequence reads: CASTNGGRGYEQYF. The CDR3 region has the DNA TGTGCCAGCACCAACGGGGGGCGCGGGTACGAGCAGTACTTC.

The genes are TRBV4-3 and TRBJ2-3; D not certain. The germline gives CDR1 LGHNA, CDR2 YSLEER. This CDR3 is 14 amino acids long. V was pared by 0 bases and J by 2 bases, with 6 bases between. The CDR3: CASSQDQNTDTQYF. The CDR3 nucleotides read TGCGCCAGCAGCCAAGATCAGAACACAGATACGCAGTATTTT.

The V call is TRBV19, the J call TRBJ1-5, with 12 nucleotides matching TRBD1. V gave up 8 bases and J gave up 4 bases; unmatched junction bases: 6. The CDR3 length is 15 residues. Germline assignment: CDR1 LNHDA and CDR2 SQIVND (reference sequence). The CDR3 loop is CASGGQGAPNQPQHF. The CDR3 DNA reads as TGTGCCAGTGGGGGACAGGGGGCTCCTAATCAGCCCCAGCATTTT. The full variable domain, rest sourced from reference TRBV19 and TRBJ1-5, is DGGITQSPKYLFRKEGQNVTLSCEQNLNHDAMYWYRQDPGQGLRLIYYSQIVNDFQKGDIAEGYSVSREKKESFPLTVTSAQKNPTAFYLCASGGQGAPNQPQHFGDGTRLSIL.

This rearrangement joins TRBV10-3 to TRBJ1-2; no firm D call. The CDR3 is 15 amino acids. Trimming pared 2 bases from V and 6 bases from J, leaving 16 bases between. CDR1 is ENHRY, CDR2 SYGVKD, per germline. The chain's CDR3 is CAISEPALRVHGYTF. The DNA of the CDR3 is TGTGCCATCAGTGAGCCTGCTCTTCGGGTACATGGCTACACCTTC.